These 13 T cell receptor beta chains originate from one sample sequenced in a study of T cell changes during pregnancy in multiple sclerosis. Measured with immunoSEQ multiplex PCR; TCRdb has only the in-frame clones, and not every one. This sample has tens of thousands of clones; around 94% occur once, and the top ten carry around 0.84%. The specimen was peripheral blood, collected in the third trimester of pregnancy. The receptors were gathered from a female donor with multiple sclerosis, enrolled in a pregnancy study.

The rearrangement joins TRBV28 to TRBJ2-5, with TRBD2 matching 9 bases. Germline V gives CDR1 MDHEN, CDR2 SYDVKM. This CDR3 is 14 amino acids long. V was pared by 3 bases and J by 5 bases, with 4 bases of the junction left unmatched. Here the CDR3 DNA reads TGTGCCAGCAGTTTGCGCGGGAGGGCCGAGACCCAGTACTTC. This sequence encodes CASSLRGRAETQYF.

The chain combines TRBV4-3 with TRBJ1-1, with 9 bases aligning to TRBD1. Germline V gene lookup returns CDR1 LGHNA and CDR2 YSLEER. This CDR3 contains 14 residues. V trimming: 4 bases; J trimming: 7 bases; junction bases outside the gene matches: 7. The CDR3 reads CASSPGQGNGEAFF. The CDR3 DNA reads TGCGCCAGCAGCCCAGGACAGGGGAATGGTGAAGCTTTCTTT.

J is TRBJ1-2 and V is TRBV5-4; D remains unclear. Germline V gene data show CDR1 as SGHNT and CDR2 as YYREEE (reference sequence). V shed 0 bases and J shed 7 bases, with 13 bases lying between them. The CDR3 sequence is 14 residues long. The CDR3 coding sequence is TGTGCCAGCAGCTTGGAAGAGGGCTTTGGTGGCTACACCTTC. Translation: CASSLEEGFGGYTF.

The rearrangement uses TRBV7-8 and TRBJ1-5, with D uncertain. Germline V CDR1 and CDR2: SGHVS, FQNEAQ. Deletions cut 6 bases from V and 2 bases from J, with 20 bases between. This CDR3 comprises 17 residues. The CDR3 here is CASRRDPVPGGNQPQHF. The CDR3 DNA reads TGTGCCAGCAGACGTGACCCGGTCCCCGGGGGCAATCAGCCCCAGCATTTT.

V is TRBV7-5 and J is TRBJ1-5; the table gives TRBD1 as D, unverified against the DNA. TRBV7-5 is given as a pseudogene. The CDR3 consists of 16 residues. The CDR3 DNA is TGTGTCAGAAGCTTAGCTGGACAGGGTGGAAATCAGCCCCAGCATTTT. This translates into CVRSLAGQGGNQPQHF.

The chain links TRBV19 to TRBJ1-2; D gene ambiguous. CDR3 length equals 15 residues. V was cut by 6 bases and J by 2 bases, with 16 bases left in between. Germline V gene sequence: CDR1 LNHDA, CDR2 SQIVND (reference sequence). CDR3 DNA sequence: TGTGCCAGTAGCGAAGAAATTCAGCGAAACTATGGCTACACCTTC. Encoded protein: CASSEEIQRNYGYTF.

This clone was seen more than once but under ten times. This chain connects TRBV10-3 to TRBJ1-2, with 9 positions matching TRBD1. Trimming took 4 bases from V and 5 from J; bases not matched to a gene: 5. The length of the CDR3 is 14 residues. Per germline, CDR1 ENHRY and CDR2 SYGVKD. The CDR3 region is CAISVSDRGYGYTF. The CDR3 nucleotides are TGTGCCATCAGTGTAAGCGACAGGGGGTATGGCTACACCTTC.

The CDR3 DNA is TGTGCCAGCAGCGTAGGGACAGGGCCTGGAAAACTGTTTTTT. Translation: CASSVGTGPGKLFF. V gene TRBV9 combines with J gene TRBJ1-4; 8 bases match TRBD1. The CDR3 has 14 amino acids. Germline CDR1 is SGDLS and CDR2 is YYNGEE. V lost 0 bases and J lost 10; bases outside the gene matches: 5.

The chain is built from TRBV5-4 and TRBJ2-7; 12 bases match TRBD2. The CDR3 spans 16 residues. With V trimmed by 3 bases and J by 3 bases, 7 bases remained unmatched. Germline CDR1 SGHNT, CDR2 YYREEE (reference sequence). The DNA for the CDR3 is TGTGCCAGCAGCTCACGGACGACTAGCGGGAGCTACGAGCAGTACTTC. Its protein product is CASSSRTTSGSYEQYF.

The CDR3 spells CASSFTTGSAFF. As DNA, the CDR3 is TGTGCCAGCAGCTTCACCACAGGTTCAGCTTTCTTT. The V gene is TRBV14, the J gene TRBJ1-1; D possibly corresponds to TRBD1 (5 bases). Germline loops: CDR1 SGHDN, CDR2 FVKESK. This CDR3 has 12 amino acids. V was clipped by 5 bases and J by 10 bases, with 14 bases between them.

The chain's CDR3 is CSVEGGLENYGYTF. The CDR3 nucleotides are TGCAGCGTTGAAGGCGGTCTAGAGAACTATGGCTACACCTTC. The rearrangement uses TRBV29-1 and TRBJ1-2, with no clear D. CDR3 length: 14 residues. Trimming cost V 1 base and J 2 bases, with 11 bases left between them. The germline CDR1 and CDR2 sequences are SQVTM and ANQGSEA. Variable domain in full (rest from reference TRBV29-1 and TRBJ1-2): SAVISQKPSRDICQRGTSLTIQCQVDSQVTMMFWYRQQPGQSLTLIATANQGSEATYESGFVIDKFPISRPNLTFSTLTVSNMSPEDSSIYLCSVEGGLENYGYTFGSGTRLTVV.

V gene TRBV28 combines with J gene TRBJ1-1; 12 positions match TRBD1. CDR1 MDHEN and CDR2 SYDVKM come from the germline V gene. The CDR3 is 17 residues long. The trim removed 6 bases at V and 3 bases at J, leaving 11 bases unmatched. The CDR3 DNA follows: TGTGCCAGCAGGCGCCGGGACAGGGGGCGCAGGGACACTGAAGCTTTCTTT. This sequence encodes CASRRRDRGRRDTEAFF.

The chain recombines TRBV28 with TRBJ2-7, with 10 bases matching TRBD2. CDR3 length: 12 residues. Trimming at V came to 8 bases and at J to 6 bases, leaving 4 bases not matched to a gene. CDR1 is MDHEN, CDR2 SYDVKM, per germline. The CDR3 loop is CASRTSGVEQYF. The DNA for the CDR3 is TGTGCCAGCCGAACTAGCGGGGTCGAGCAGTACTTC.